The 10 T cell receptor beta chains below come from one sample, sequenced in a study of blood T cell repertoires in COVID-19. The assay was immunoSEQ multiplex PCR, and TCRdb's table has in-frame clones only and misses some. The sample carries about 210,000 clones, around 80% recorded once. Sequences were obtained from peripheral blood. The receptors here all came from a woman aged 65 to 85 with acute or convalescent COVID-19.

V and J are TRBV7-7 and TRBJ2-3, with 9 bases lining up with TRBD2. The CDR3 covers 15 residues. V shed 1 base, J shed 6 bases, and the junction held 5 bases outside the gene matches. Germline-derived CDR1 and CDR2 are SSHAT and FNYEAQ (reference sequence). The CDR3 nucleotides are TGTGCCAGCAGCTTAGTGGCGGGGGGGTCGGATACGCAGTATTTT. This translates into CASSLVAGGSDTQYF.

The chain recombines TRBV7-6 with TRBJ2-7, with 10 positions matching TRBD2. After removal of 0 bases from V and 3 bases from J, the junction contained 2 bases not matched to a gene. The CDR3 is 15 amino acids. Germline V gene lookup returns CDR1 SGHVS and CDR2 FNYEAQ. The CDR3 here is CASSLAAGGYYEQYV. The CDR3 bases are TGTGCCAGCAGCTTAGCAGCGGGGGGGTACTACGAGCAGTACGTC.

The CDR3 DNA is TGTGCCAGCTCACCCGGGGAAAGTAGCAATCAGCCCCAGCATTTT. It is translated as CASSPGESSNQPQHF. V is TRBV18 and J is TRBJ1-5; D gene uncertain. The CDR3 extends over 15 amino acids. The germline gives CDR1 KGHSH, CDR2 LQKENI. The V end lost 3 bases, the J end lost 0 bases, and 9 bases lay between the germline ends.

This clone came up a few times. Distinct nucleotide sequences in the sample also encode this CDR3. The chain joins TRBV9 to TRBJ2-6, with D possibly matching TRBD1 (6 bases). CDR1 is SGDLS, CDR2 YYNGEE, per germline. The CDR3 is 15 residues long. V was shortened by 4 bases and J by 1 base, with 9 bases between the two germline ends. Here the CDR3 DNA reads TGTGCCAGCAGCTTACAGGGATCTGGGGCCAACGTCCTGACTTTC. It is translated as CASSLQGSGANVLTF.

This chain's CDR3 is CASSLIHLDREGTEAFF. DNA of the CDR3: TGCGCCAGCAGCTTAATTCATTTGGACAGGGAGGGCACTGAAGCTTTCTTT. This chain joins TRBV4-1 and TRBJ1-1, with 8 bases lining up with TRBD1. The V gene's germline CDR1 is MGHRA and CDR2 YSYEKL. V lost 5 bases to trimming and J lost 4 bases; unmatched junction nucleotides: 15. The CDR3 is made up of 17 amino acids.

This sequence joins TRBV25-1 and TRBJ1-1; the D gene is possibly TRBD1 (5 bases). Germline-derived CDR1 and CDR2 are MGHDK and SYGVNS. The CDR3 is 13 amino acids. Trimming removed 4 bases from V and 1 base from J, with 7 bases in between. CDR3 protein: CASSAGQNTEAFF. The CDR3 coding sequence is TGTGCCAGCAGTGCAGGGCAGAACACTGAAGCTTTCTTT.

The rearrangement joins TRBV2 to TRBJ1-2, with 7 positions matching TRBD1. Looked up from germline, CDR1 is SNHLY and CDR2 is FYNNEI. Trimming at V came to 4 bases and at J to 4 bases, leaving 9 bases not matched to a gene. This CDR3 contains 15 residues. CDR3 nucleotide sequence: TGTGCCAGCAGTGTAGAGACAGGGCCGGGCTATGGCTACACCTTC. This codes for CASSVETGPGYGYTF.

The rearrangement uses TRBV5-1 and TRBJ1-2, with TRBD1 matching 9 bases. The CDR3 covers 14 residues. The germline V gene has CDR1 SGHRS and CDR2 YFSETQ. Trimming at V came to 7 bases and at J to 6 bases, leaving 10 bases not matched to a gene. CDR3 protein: CASGSGQGTDGYTF. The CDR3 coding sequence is TGCGCCAGCGGCTCGGGACAGGGAACGGATGGCTACACCTTC.

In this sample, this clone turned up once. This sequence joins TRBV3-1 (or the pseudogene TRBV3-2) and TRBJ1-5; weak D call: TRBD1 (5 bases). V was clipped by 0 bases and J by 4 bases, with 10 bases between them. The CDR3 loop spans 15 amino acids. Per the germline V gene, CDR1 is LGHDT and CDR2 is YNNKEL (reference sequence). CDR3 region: CASSQDNRPNQPQHF. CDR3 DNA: TGTGCCAGCAGCCAAGATAACAGGCCTAATCAGCCCCAGCATTTT.

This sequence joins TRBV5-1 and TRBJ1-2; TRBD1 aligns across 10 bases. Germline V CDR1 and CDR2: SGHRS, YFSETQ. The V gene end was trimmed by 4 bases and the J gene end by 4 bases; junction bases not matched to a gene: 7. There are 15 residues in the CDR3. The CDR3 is CASSPGQGQSYGYTF. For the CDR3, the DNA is TGCGCCAGCAGCCCGGGACAGGGGCAGAGCTATGGCTACACCTTC.